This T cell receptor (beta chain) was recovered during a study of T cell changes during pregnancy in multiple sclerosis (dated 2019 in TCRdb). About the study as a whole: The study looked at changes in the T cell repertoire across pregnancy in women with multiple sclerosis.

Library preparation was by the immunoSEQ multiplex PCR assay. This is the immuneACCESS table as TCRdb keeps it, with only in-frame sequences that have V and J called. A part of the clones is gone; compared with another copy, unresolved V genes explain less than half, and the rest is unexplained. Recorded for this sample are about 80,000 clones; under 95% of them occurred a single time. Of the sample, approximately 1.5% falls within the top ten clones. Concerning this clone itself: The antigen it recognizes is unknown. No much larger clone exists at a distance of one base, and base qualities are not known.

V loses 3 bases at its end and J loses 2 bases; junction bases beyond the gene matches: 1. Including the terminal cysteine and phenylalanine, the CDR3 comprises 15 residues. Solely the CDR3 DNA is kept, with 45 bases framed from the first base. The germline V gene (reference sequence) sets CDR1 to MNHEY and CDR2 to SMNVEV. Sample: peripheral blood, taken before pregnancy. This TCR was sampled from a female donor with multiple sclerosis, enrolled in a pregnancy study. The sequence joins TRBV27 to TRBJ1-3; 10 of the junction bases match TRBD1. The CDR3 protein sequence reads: CASSLGTGAGNTIYF. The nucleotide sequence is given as TGTGCCAGCAGTTTGGGGACAGGGGCTGGAAACACCATATATTTT.